These 9 T cell receptor beta chains were sequenced from one sample in a study of CD8 T cells in Susac syndrome. With random hexamers, reverse transcription was performed on about 0.5 to 1 ug of RNA. MiXCR, run by TCRdb on the immunoSEQ multiplex PCR reads, gives a single entry per CDR3 protein. The sample carries tens of thousands of distinct CDR3 sequences, around 96% recorded once. Sequences were obtained from CD8+ T cells from PBMCs. The receptors originated from a human donor with Susac syndrome.

V is TRBV6-1 and J is TRBJ2-2; D is possibly TRBD1 (6 bases). The ends were cut back, 6 bases at V and 4 bases at J, with 12 bases in the middle. CDR1 MNHNS and CDR2 SASEGT come from the germline V gene. The CDR3 runs 14 residues. The CDR3 nucleotides read TGTGCCAGCAGCTTACAGGGACCCACCGGGGAGCTGTTTTTT. Translated: CASSLQGPTGELFF.

The chain combines TRBV30 with TRBJ1-4; perhaps TRBD1 as D (5 bases). V was trimmed by 2 bases and J by 2 bases, leaving 9 bases between them. The CDR3 spans 14 residues. Germline V gives CDR1 GTSNPN, CDR2 SVGIG (reference sequence). CDR3 DNA sequence: TGTGCCTGGAGTCCGGGGGGGACTAATGAAAAACTGTTTTTT. Its translation is CAWSPGGTNEKLFF.

The V gene is TRBV30, the J gene TRBJ2-5; 7 bases agree with TRBD1. From germline, CDR1 is GTSNPN and CDR2 SVGIG (reference sequence). The CDR3 has 12 amino acids. The ends lost 0 bases at V and 13 bases at J; junction bases unmatched: 8. CDR3 nucleotide sequence: TGTGCCTGGAGTGTACAGGGGACAAGCTGGTACTTC. This encodes CAWSVQGTSWYF.

The genes are TRBV30 and TRBJ2-6; 11 nucleotides agree with TRBD1. This CDR3 is 15 amino acids long. Trimming cost V 5 bases and J 3 bases; bases outside gene matches: 3. Germline CDR1 reads GTSNPN; CDR2 reads SVGIG (reference sequence). The CDR3 DNA is TGTGCCTGGGGGACAGGGGGTGGTGGGGCCAACGTCCTGACTTTC. This sequence encodes CAWGTGGGGANVLTF.

The V gene is TRBV15, the J gene TRBJ2-5; 7 nucleotides match TRBD1. The CDR3 extends over 16 amino acids. J lost 1 base, V lost 2 bases, and 7 bases had no gene match. Germline V gene lookup returns CDR1 LNHNV and CDR2 YYDKDF (reference sequence). CDR3 nucleotides: TGTGCCACCAGCAGACGGGACAGACCGACCCAAGAGACCCAGTACTTC. As protein: CATSRRDRPTQETQYF.

This rearrangement joins TRBV12-3 or TRBV12-4 to TRBJ2-1; no definite D call. This CDR3 has 11 amino acids. Trimming stripped 3 bases from V and 9 bases from J, with 6 bases between. The CDR3 loop is CASSFGLEQFF. CDR3 bases: TGTGCCAGCAGTTTTGGTCTTGAGCAGTTCTTC.

This clonotype is a singleton in its sample. V gene TRBV7-9 combines with J gene TRBJ1-2, with 7 bases lining up with TRBD1. The V and J ends lost 3 bases and 3 bases, in that order; junction bases with no gene match: 4. Germline V gene lookup returns CDR1 SEHNR and CDR2 FQNEAQ (reference sequence). This CDR3 is 14 amino acids long. This CDR3 reads CASSLVGTDYGYTF. CDR3 bases: TGTGCCAGCAGCTTGGTCGGGACAGACTATGGCTACACCTTC.

This sequence joins TRBV4-2 and TRBJ1-1; possibly TRBD1 for D (5 bases). The germline CDR1 and CDR2 sequences are LGHNA and YNFKEQ. The germline V and J ends were trimmed by 5 bases and 5 bases, with 15 bases remaining between them. CDR3 length: 14 amino acids. CDR3 protein: CASSGDLGVTEAFF. The DNA of the CDR3 is TGTGCCAGCAGCGGGGATTTGGGGGTTACTGAAGCTTTCTTT.

The chain recombines TRBV11-2 with TRBJ2-7; 12 bases fit TRBD2. The V segment lost 5 bases and the J segment 2 bases; nucleotides outside the gene matches: 13. The germline V gene has CDR1 SGHAT and CDR2 FQNNGV. The CDR3 is 18 residues long. CDR3: CASSTLGTGLAGTYEQYF. CDR3 coding DNA: TGTGCCAGCAGCACCTTGGGAACGGGACTAGCGGGTACCTACGAGCAGTACTTC. Variable domain in full (rest from reference TRBV11-2 and TRBJ2-7): EAGVAQSPRYKIIEKRQSVAFWCNPISGHATLYWYQQILGQGPKLLIQFQNNGVVDDSQLPKDRFSAERLKGVDSTLKIQPAKLEDSAVYLCASSTLGTGLAGTYEQYFGPGTRLTVT.